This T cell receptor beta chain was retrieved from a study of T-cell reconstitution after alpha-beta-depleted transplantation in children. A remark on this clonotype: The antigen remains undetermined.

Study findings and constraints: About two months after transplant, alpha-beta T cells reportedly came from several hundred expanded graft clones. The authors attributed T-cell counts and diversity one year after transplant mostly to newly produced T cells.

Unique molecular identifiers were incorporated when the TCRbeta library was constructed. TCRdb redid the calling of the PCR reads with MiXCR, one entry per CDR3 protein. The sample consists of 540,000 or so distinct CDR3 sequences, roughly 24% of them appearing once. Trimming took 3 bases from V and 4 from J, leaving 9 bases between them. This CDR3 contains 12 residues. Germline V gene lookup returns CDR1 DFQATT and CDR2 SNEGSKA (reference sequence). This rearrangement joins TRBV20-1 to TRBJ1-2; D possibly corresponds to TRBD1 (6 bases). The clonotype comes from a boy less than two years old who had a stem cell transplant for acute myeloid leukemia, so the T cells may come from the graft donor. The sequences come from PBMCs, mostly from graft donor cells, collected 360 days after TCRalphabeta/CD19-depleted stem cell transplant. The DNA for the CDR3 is TGCAGTGCTAGCCAGGGGCTCTATGGCTACACCTTC. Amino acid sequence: CSASQGLYGYTF.